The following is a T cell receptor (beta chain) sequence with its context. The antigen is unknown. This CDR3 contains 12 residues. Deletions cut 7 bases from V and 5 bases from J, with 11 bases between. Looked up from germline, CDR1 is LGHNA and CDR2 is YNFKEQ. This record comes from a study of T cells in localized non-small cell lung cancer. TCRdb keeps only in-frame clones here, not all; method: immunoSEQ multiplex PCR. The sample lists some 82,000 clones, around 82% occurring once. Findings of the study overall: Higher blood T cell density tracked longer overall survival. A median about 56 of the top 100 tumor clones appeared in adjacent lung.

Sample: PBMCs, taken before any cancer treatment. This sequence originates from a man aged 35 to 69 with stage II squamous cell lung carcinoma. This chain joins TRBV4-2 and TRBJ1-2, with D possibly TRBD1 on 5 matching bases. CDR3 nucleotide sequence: TGTGCCAGCATGGGGCCAGGGTATGGCTACACCTTC. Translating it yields CASMGPGYGYTF.